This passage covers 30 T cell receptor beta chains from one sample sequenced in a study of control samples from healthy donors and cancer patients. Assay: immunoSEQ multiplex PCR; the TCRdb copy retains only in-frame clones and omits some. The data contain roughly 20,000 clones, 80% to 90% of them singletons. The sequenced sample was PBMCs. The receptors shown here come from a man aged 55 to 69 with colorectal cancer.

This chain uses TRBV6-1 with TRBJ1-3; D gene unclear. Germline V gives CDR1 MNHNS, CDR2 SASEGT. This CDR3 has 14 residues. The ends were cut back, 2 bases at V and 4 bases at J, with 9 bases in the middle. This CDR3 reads CASSESPRGNTIYF. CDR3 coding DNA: TGTGCCAGCAGTGAAAGTCCCCGGGGAAACACCATATATTTT.

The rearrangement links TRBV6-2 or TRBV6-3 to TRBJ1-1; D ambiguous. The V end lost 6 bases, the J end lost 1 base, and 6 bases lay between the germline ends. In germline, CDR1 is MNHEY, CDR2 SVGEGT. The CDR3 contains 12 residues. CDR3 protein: CASSIKNTEAFF. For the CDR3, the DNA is TGTGCCAGCAGCATTAAGAACACTGAAGCTTTCTTT.

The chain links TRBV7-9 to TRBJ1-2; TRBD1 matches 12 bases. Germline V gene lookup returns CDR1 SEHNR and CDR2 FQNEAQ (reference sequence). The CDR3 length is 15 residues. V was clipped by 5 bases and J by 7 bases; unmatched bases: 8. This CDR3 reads CASSRSGQGAGGYTF. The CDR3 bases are TGTGCCAGCAGCCGATCGGGACAGGGGGCCGGTGGCTACACCTTC.

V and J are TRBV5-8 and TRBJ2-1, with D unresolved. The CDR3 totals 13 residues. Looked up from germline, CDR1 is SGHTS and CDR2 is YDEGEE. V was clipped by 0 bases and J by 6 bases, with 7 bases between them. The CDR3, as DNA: TGTGCCAGCAGCTTGGCCCCTGGCAATGAGCAGTTCTTC. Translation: CASSLAPGNEQFF.

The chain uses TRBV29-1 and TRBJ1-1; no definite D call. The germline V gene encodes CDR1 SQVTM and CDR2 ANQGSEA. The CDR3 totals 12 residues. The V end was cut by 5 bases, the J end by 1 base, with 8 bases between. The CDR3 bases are TGCAGCGTTTCCAGCGGGAACACTGAAGCTTTCTTT. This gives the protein CSVSSGNTEAFF.

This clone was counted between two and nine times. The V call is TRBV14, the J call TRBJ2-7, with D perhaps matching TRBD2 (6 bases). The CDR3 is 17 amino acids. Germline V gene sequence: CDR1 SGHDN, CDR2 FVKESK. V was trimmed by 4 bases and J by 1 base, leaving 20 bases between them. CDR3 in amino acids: CASSRPGTRRESYEQYF. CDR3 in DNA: TGTGCCAGCAGCCGCCCAGGGACGCGGAGGGAGTCCTACGAGCAGTACTTC.

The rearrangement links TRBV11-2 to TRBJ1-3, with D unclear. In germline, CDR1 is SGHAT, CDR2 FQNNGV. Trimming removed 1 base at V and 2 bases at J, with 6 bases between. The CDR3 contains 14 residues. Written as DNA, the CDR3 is TGTGCCAGCAGCTTAGGGGGTACTGGAAACACCATATATTTT. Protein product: CASSLGGTGNTIYF.

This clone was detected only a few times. The CDR3: CASSIPGGEQYV. The CDR3 nucleotides are TGTGCCAGCAGCATCCCAGGGGGCGAGCAGTACGTC. This chain connects TRBV5-6 to TRBJ2-7; 7 positions match TRBD1. The germline CDR1 and CDR2 sequences are SGHDT and YYEEEE. V trimming: 4 bases; J trimming: 6 bases; junction bases outside the gene matches: 4. The CDR3 is 12 residues long.

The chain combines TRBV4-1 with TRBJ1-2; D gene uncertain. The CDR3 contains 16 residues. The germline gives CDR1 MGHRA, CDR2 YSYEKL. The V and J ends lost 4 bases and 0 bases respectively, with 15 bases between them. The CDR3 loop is CASSRIGRVANYGYTF. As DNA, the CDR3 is TGCGCCAGCAGCCGGATCGGACGGGTAGCTAACTATGGCTACACCTTC.

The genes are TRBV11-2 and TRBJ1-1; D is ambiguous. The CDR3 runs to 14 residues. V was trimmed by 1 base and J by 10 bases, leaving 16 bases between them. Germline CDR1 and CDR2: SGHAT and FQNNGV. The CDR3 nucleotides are TGTGCCAGCAGCTTAGGGTCAGCCCGGGGTGGAGCTTTCTTT. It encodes CASSLGSARGGAFF.

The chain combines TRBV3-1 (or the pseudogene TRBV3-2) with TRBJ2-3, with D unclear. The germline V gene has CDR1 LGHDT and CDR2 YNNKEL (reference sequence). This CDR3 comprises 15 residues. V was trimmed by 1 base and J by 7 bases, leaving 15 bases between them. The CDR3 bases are TGTGCCAGCAGCCAAGTAGTTGGAATTCAGAATACGCAGTATTTT. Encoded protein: CASSQVVGIQNTQYF.

CDR3: CASSLRPEAFF. As DNA, the CDR3 is TGTGCCAGCTCTCTACGGCCTGAAGCTTTCTTT. The chain couples TRBV6-5 to TRBJ1-1; D not resolved. V lost 8 bases and J lost 6, with 10 bases in between. CDR3 length: 11 amino acids. The germline V gene has CDR1 MNHEY and CDR2 SVGAGI.

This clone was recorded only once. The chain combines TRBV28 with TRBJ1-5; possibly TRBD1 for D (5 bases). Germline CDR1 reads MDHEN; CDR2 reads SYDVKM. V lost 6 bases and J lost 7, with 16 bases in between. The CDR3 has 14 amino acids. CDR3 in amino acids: CASSKGGDGQPQHF. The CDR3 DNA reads TGTGCCAGCAGCAAAGGCGGGGACGGGCAGCCCCAGCATTTT.

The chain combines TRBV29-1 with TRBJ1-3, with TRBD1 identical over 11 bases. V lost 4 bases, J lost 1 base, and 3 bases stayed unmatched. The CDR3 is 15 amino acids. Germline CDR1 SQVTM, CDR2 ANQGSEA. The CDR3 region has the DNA TGCAGCGTTGGGGGACAGGGGGGATCTGGAAACACCATATATTTT. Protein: CSVGGQGGSGNTIYF.

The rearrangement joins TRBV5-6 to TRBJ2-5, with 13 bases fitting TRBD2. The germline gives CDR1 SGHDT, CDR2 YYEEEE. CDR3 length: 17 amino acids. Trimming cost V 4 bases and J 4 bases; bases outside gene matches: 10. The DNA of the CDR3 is TGTGCCAGCAGCCCCTGGACTAGCGGGGGCCGAGGAGAGACCCAGTACTTC. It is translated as CASSPWTSGGRGETQYF.

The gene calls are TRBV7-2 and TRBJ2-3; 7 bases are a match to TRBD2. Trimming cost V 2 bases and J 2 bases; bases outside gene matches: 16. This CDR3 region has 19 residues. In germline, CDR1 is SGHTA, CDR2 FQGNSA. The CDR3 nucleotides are TGTGCCAGCAGCTTATCACTTCCAGCCGGGGGGAGGCCCACAGATACGCAGTATTTT. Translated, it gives CASSLSLPAGGRPTDTQYF.

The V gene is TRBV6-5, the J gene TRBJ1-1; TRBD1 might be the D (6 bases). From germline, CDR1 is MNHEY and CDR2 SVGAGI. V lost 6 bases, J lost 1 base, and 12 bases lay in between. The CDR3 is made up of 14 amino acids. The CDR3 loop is CASRQLDRNTEAFF. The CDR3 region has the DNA TGTGCCAGCAGACAGCTGGACAGGAACACTGAAGCTTTCTTT.

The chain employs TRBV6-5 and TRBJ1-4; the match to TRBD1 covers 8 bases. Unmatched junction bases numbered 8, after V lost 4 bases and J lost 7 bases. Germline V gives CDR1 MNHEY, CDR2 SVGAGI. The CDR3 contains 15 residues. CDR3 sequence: CASSSSRGLFEKLFF. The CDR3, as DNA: TGTGCCAGCAGTTCATCCAGGGGGCTGTTTGAAAAACTGTTTTTT.

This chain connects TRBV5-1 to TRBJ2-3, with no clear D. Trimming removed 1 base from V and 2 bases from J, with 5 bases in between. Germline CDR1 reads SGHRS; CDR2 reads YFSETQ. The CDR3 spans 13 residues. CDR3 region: CASSLLDTDTQYF. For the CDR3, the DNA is TGCGCCAGCAGCTTGCTGGACACAGATACGCAGTATTTT.

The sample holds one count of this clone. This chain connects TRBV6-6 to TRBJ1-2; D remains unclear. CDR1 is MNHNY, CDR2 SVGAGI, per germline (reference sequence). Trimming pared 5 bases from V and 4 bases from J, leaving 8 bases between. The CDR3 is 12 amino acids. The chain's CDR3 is CASSPRGYGYTF. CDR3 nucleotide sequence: TGTGCCAGCAGTCCTCGGGGCTATGGCTACACCTTC.

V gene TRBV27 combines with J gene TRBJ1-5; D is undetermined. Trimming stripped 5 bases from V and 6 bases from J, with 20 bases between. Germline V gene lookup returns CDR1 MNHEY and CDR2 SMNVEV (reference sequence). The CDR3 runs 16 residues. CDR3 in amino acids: CASSHLPKPVGQPQHF. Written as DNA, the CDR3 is TGTGCCAGCAGTCATCTACCAAAACCGGTCGGTCAGCCCCAGCATTTT.

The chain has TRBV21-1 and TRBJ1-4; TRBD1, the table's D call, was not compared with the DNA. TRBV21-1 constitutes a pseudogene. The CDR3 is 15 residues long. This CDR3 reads CASSKGQGINEKLFF. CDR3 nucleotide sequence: TGTGCCAGCAGCAAAGGTCAGGGAATTAATGAAAAACTGTTTTTT.

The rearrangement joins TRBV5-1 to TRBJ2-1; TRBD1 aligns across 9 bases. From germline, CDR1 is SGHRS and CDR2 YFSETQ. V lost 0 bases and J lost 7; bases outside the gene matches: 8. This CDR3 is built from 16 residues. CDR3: CASSLVSGTGLNEQFF. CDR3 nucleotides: TGCGCCAGCAGCTTGGTCTCCGGGACAGGGTTAAATGAGCAGTTCTTC.

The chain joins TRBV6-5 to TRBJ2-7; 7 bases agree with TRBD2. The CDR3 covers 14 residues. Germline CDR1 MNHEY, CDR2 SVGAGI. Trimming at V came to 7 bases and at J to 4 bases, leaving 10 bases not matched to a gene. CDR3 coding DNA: TGTGCCAGCAATATGGGAGGGAGCGGGTACGAGCAGTACTTC. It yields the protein CASNMGGSGYEQYF.

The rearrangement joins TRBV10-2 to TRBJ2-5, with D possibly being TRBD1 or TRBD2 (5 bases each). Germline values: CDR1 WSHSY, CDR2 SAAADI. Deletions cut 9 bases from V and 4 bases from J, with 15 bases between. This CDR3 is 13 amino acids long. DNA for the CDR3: TGCGCCAGTACCGGGACGGACTTAGAGACCCAGTACTTC. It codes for CASTGTDLETQYF.

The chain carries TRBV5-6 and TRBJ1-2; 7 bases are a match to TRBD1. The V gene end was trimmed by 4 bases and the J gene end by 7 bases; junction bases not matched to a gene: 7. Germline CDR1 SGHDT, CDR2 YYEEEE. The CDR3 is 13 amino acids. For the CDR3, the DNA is TGTGCCAGCAGCCTGGGACAGATCTTTGGCTACACCTTC. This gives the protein CASSLGQIFGYTF. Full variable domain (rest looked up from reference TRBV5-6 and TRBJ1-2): DAGVTQSPTHLIKTRGQQVTLRCSPKSGHDTVSWYQQALGQGPQFIFQYYEEEERQRGNFPDRFSGHQFPNYSSELNVNALLLGDSALYLCASSLGQIFGYTFGSGTRLTVV.

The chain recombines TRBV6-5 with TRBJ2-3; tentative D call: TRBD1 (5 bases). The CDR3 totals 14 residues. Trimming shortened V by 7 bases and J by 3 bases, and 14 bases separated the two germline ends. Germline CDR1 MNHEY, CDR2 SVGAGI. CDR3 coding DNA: TGTGCCAGCAAGGACAACCTAGGGACAGATACGCAGTATTTT. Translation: CASKDNLGTDTQYF.

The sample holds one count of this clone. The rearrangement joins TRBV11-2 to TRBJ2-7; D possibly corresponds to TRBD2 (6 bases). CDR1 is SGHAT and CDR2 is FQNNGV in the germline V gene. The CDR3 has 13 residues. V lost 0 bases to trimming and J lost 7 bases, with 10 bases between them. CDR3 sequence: CASSLESRGEQYF. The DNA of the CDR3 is TGTGCCAGCAGCTTAGAGTCCCGGGGGGAGCAGTACTTC.

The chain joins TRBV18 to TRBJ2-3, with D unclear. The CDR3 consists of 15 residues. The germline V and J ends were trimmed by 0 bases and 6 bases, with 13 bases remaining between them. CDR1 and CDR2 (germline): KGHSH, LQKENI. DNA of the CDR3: TGTGCCAGCTCACCACCGGTAATAGGACGGGATACGCAGTATTTT. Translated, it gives CASSPPVIGRDTQYF. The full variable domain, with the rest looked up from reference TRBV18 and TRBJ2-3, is NAGVMQNPRHLVRRRGQEARLRCSPMKGHSHVYWYRQLPEEGLKFMVYLQKENIIDESGMPKERFSAEFPKEGPSILRIQQVVRGDSAAYFCASSPPVIGRDTQYFGPGTRLTVL.

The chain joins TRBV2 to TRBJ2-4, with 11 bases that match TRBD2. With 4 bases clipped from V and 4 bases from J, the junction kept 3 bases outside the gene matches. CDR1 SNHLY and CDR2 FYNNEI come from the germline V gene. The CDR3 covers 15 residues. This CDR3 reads CASSVAGGTKNIQYF. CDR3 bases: TGTGCCAGCAGTGTAGCGGGGGGGACTAAAAACATTCAGTACTTC.